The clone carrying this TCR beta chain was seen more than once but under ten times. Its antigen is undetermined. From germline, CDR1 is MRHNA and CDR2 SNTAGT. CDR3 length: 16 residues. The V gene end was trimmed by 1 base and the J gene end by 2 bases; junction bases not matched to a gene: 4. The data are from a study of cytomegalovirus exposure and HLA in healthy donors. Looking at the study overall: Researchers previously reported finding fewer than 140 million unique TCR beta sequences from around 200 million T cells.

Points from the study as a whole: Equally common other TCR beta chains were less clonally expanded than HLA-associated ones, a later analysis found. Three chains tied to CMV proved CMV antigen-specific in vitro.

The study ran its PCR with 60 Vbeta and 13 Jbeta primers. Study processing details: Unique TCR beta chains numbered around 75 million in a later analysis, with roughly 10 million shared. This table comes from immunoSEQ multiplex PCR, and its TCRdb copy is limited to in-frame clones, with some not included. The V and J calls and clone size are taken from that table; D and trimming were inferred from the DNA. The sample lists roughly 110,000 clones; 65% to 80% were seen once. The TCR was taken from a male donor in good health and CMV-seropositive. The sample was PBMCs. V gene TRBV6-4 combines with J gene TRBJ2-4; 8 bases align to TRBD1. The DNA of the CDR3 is TGTGCCAGCAGTGACTGGACAGGGATGTCCAAAAACATTCAGTACTTC. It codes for CASSDWTGMSKNIQYF.